The 6 T cell receptor beta chains listed next were all sequenced from one sample in a study of shared clonotypes between healthy human individuals. Positively selected for CCR7, the CD45RO-negative cells used as naive CD8 cells excluded terminally differentiated effector memory CD45RA+ cells. TCRdb keeps only in-frame clones here, not all; method: immunoSEQ multiplex PCR. The data show around 1,900,000 clones, roughly 95% seen once. The source material was naive CD8+ T cells from PBMCs. All receptors come from a man younger than 35 in good health. Some clones in this sample may be carry-over from other donors' samples.

This chain links TRBV11-2 with TRBJ2-3; D tentatively fits TRBD1 or TRBD2 (5 bases each). The CDR3 extends over 14 amino acids. Trimming cost V 5 bases and J 4 bases, with 13 bases left between them. The germline CDR1 and CDR2 sequences are SGHAT and FQNNGV. CDR3 coding DNA: TGTGCCAGCAGCCCCGGGGCAGGATCAGATACGCAGTATTTT. Its protein product is CASSPGAGSDTQYF.

The rearrangement joins TRBV6-5 to TRBJ1-2; 7 bases are a match to TRBD1. Germline assignment: CDR1 MNHEY and CDR2 SVGAGI. The junction had 11 bases not matched to a gene; V was cut back by 5 bases and J by 5 bases. CDR3 length equals 15 residues. In DNA form, the CDR3 reads TGTGCCAGCAGTCACAGGGGTGCGGAGAGTTATGGCTACACCTTC. This gives the protein CASSHRGAESYGYTF.

The chain carries TRBV28 and TRBJ2-3; weak D call: TRBD1 (6 bases). V was trimmed by 4 bases and J by 5 bases, leaving 25 bases between them. CDR3 length: 18 amino acids. Germline-derived CDR1 and CDR2 are MDHEN and SYDVKM. CDR3 nucleotide sequence: TGTGCCAGCAGTTCTCCATACCTGGGACAACGGTCGGGAGATACGCAGTATTTT. It specifies CASSSPYLGQRSGDTQYF.

This chain joins TRBV9 and TRBJ2-3; 7 nucleotides line up with TRBD1. Germline V gene data show CDR1 as SGDLS and CDR2 as YYNGEE. This CDR3 contains 15 residues. V trimming: 1 base; J trimming: 4 bases; junction bases outside the gene matches: 6. CDR3 sequence: CASSVFDRESDTQYF. The CDR3 nucleotides are TGTGCCAGCAGCGTATTTGACAGGGAATCAGATACGCAGTATTTT.

V gene TRBV7-2 combines with J gene TRBJ2-1, with TRBD2 matching 9 bases. Germline CDR1 and CDR2: SGHTA and FQGNSA. V lost 1 base and J lost 6; bases outside the gene matches: 4. The CDR3 contains 15 residues. The CDR3 sequence is CASSLGLAGTNEQFF. CDR3 DNA sequence: TGTGCCAGCAGCTTAGGGCTAGCGGGAACCAATGAGCAGTTCTTC.

The rearrangement joins TRBV25-1 to TRBJ2-1, with no clear D. The germline V gene has CDR1 MGHDK and CDR2 SYGVNS. V was cut by 6 bases and J by 0 bases, with 9 bases left in between. The CDR3 extends over 14 amino acids. The CDR3 reads CASRGQNSYNEQFF. The DNA for the CDR3 is TGTGCCAGCAGGGGCCAAAACTCCTACAATGAGCAGTTCTTC. Full variable domain (missing parts from reference TRBV25-1 and TRBJ2-1): EADIYQTPRYLVIGTGKKITLECSQTMGHDKMYWYQQDPGMELHLIHYSYGVNSTEKGDLSSESTVSRIRTEHFPLTLESARPSHTSQYLCASRGQNSYNEQFFGPGTRLTVL.